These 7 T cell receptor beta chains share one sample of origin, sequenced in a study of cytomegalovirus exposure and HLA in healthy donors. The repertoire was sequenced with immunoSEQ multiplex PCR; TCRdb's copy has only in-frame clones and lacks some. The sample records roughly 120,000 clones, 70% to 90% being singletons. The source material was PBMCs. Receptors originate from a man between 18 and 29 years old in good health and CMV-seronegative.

CDR3: CATSPGREYNEQFF. In DNA, the CDR3 is TGTGCCACTTCTCCAGGGCGAGAATACAATGAGCAGTTCTTC. The chain carries TRBV11-1 and TRBJ2-1; a weak D match, TRBD1 (5 bases). V was pared by 10 bases and J by 4 bases, with 17 bases between. Per germline, CDR1 SGHAT and CDR2 FQDESV (reference sequence). This CDR3 has 14 residues.

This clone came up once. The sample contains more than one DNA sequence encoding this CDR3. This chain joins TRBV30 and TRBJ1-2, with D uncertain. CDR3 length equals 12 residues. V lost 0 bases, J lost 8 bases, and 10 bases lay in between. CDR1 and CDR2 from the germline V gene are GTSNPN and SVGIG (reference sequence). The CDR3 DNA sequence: TGTGCCTGGAGTGTATCTCTGGGCGGCTACACCTTC. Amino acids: CAWSVSLGGYTF. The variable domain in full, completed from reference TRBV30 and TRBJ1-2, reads SQTIHQWPATLVQPVGSPLSLECTVEGTSNPNLYWYRQAAGRGLQLLFYSVGIGQISSEVPQNLSASRPQDRQFILSSKKLLLSDSGFYLCAWSVSLGGYTFGSGTRLTVV.

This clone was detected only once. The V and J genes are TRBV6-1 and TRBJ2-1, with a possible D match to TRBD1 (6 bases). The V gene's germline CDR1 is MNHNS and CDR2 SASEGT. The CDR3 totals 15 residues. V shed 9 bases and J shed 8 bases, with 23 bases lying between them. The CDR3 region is CASTILQGRIDEQFF. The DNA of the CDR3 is TGTGCCAGTACTATATTACAGGGTCGTATCGATGAGCAGTTCTTC.

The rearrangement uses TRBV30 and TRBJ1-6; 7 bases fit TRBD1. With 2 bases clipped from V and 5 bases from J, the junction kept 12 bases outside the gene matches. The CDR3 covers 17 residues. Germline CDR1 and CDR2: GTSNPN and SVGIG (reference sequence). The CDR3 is CAWSKVFGQGDNSPLHF. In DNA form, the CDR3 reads TGTGCCTGGAGTAAAGTTTTTGGGCAGGGGGATAATTCACCCCTCCACTTT.

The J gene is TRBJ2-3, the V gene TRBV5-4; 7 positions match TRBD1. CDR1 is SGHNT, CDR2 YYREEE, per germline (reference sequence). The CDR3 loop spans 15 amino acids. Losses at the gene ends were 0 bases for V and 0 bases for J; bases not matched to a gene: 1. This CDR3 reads CASSLEGQSTDTQYF. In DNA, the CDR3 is TGTGCCAGCAGCTTGGAGGGACAGAGCACAGATACGCAGTATTTT.

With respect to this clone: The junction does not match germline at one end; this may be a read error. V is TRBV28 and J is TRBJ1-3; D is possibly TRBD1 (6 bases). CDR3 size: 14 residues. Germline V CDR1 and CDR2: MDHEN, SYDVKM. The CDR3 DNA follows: TGTGCCAGCCGTGGGGTGGTTGGACAGAGGGATTGGAATTTT. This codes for CASRGVVGQRDWNF.

The CDR3 DNA sequence: TGTGCCAGCAGCTCAAATGGACAGGGAGAGACCCAGTACTTC. Encoded protein: CASSSNGQGETQYF. This sequence joins TRBV7-9 and TRBJ2-5; 8 nucleotides agree with TRBD1. CDR3 size: 14 residues. The V and J ends lost 4 bases and 4 bases, in that order; junction bases with no gene match: 5. Germline V gene data show CDR1 as SEHNR and CDR2 as FQNEAQ (reference sequence). Drawing the rest from reference TRBV7-9 and TRBJ2-5, the complete variable domain is DTGVSQNPRHKITKRGQNVTFRCDPISEHNRLYWYRQTLGQGPEFLTYFQNEAQLEKSRLLSDRFSAERPKGSFSTLEIQRTEQGDSAMYLCASSSNGQGETQYFGPGTRLLVL.